This is a list of T cell receptor beta chains from one sample in a study of technical replicates of blood from a few donors. Profiling relied on immunoSEQ multiplex PCR, and the TCRdb table lists in-frame clones only, not all of them. The data hold tens of thousands of clones, with roughly 92% observed a single time. Material: PBMCs. The source of these receptors is a human donor in good health. Some clones in this sample may be carry-over from other donors' samples. Each CDR3 is given with its conserved first and last residue. Fields, in order: D gene, V gene, J gene, CDR3 protein. A D gene is named only where the DNA matches it firmly.

>.|TRBV11-1|TRBJ2-7
CASSRDNYEQYF
>.|TRBV5-1|TRBJ1-1
CASSLEGGKNTEAFF
>.|TRBV7-2|TRBJ1-2
CASSPQGYYGYTF
>TRBD2|TRBV27|TRBJ2-5
CASVSTSGRAGTQYF
>TRBD2|TRBV5-4|TRBJ2-3
CASSLKRGGLPDTQYF
>.|TRBV4-1|TRBJ1-1
CASSQGWGGTEAFF
>.|TRBV11-2|TRBJ2-3
CASSLGGTSTDTQYF
>TRBD2|TRBV7-3|TRBJ2-3
CASSLNPTSDPQYF
>.|TRBV19|TRBJ1-2
CASSPTGINYGYTF
>.|TRBV2|TRBJ1-5
CASRGQNGNQPQHF
>.|TRBV18|TRBJ2-5
CASSPPKGVVETQYF
>.|TRBV4-1|TRBJ1-4
CASSQDTRVPNEKLFF
>.|TRBV10-2|TRBJ1-1
CASNPGTVLNTEAFF
>TRBD1|TRBV6-5|TRBJ1-2
CASRLQGFGYTF
>TRBD2|TRBV5-4|TRBJ2-4
CASSRTSGTVKNIQYF
>.|TRBV6-1|TRBJ2-2
CASSNNMAGELFF
>TRBD2|TRBV7-6|TRBJ2-3
CASSTPGSGGTEDTQYF
>.|TRBV6-1|TRBJ2-3
CASSDWMAADTQYF
>.|TRBV6-5|TRBJ1-2
CASSYGGAGGYTF
>TRBD2|TRBV19|TRBJ2-3
CASSNPVAGGTDTQYF
>TRBD2|TRBV5-4|TRBJ2-2
CASSLSGLAGVYTGELFF
>.|TRBV2|TRBJ1-6
CASSGSESYNSPLHF
>.|TRBV23-1|TRBJ2-6
CASSQSRRRGTSGANVLTF
>.|TRBV29-1|TRBJ1-1
CSVGAGGQGTEAFF
>.|TRBV6-5|TRBJ1-2
CASSSQGGVANYGYTF
>TRBD2|TRBV5-1|TRBJ2-1
CASSFGAGGLYNEQFF
>.|TRBV9|TRBJ2-2
CASSGGKRTGELFF
>TRBD2|TRBV5-1|TRBJ2-5
CASSLVAIGGGRQETQYF
>TRBD1|TRBV7-9|TRBJ1-2
CASSLGQGLNYGYTF
>TRBD1|TRBV11-2|TRBJ1-1
CASSSDRVKAFF
>.|TRBV2|TRBJ2-3
CASRITGGGTDTQYF
>.|TRBV5-1|TRBJ2-7
CASSLAAGGRPYEQYF
>.|TRBV5-4|TRBJ2-5
CASSGPAGVEETQYF
>.|TRBV11-2|TRBJ1-1
CASSLVWNTEAFF
>.|TRBV2|TRBJ2-6
CASSATISGANVLTF
>.|TRBV4-3|TRBJ2-7
CASSLSGRDPLYEQYF
>.|TRBV18|TRBJ2-1
CASSPPASTSSYNEQFF
>.|TRBV12-5|TRBJ1-6
CASGLALGQGRYNSPLHF
>TRBD1|TRBV6-1|TRBJ2-7
CASSVWTGGAWSYEQYF
>.|TRBV7-2|TRBJ2-5
CASSLGLAETQYF
>.|TRBV6-5|TRBJ2-5
CASSYRGGQETQYF
>.|TRBV4-1|TRBJ2-3
CASSQDEVDTQYF
>TRBD1|TRBV6-1|TRBJ2-3
CASSEGQGADTQYF